This T cell receptor (beta chain) was identified during a study of shared clonotypes between healthy human individuals. Germline lookup yields CDR1 MGHDK and CDR2 SYGVNS. Between the trimmed V and J ends, which lost 5 bases and 16 bases, there was a span of 24 bases. This CDR3 comprises 15 residues. Terminally differentiated effector memory CD45RA+ cells were excluded from the naive CD8 cells, which were CD45RO-negative and positively selected for CCR7. Method: immunoSEQ multiplex PCR; TCRdb's copy keeps in-frame clones and lacks some. The sample has about 2,200,000 clones; just over 90% are singletons.

The receptor was derived from a man aged 18-30 years in good health. Some clones in this sample may be carry-over from other donors' samples. This chain connects TRBV25-1 to TRBJ1-6; unclear D gene. The sample taken for sequencing was naive CD8+ T cells from PBMCs. The CDR3 loop reads CASSSSRVPSGALHF. The CDR3 coding sequence is TGTGCCAGCAGTTCGTCCCGGGTACCATCCGGAGCGCTCCACTTT.